Listed here is a single T cell receptor (beta chain). The sample belongs to a study of blood T cell repertoires in COVID-19. In germline, CDR1 is SGHAT, CDR2 FQNNGV. This CDR3 comprises 12 residues. V lost 5 bases, J lost 4 bases, and 9 bases lay in between. Method: immunoSEQ multiplex PCR; TCRdb's copy keeps in-frame clones and lacks some. The data show almost 250,000 clones, around 89% seen once. The V call is TRBV11-2, the J call TRBJ2-7; no clear D gene. Source material: PBMCs or T cells enriched from blood (not recorded which). The receptor's source is a woman in her 30s who had recovered from COVID-19. CDR3: CASSQSMYEQYF. CDR3 coding DNA: TGTGCCAGCAGCCAATCAATGTACGAGCAGTACTTC.